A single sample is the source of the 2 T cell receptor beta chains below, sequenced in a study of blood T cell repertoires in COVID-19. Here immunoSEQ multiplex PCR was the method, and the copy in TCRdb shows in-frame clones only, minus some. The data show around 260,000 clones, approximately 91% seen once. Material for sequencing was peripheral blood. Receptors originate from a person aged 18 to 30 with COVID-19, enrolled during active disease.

The DNA of the CDR3 is TGTGCCAGCAGCTTAAGTCCTAGACAGGTCAACACCGGGGAGCTGTTTTTT. This translates into CASSLSPRQVNTGELFF. This chain uses TRBV7-9 with TRBJ2-2; possibly TRBD1 for D (6 bases). In germline, CDR1 is SEHNR, CDR2 FQNEAQ (reference sequence). V lost 2 bases and J lost 2, with 15 bases in between. The CDR3 consists of 17 residues.

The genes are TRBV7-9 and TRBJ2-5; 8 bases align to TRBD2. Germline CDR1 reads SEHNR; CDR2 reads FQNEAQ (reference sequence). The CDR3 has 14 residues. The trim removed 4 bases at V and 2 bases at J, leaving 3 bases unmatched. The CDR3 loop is CASSSLAGQETQYF. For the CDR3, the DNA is TGTGCCAGCAGCTCGTTAGCGGGGCAAGAGACCCAGTACTTC.